This TCR beta chain was captured by sequencing in a study of regulatory T cells in long-lasting Graves disease. Study findings and constraints: Analysis covered peripheral blood alone, not thyroid tissue.

V dropped 1 base and J dropped 0; count of bases not matched to a gene: 3. Germline V CDR1 and CDR2: SGHTA, FQGNSA. There are 15 residues in the CDR3. This clonotype showed up just a few times. Antigen specificity is unknown. TCR beta libraries were built with iRepertoire HTBI primers and Arm-PCR of CDR3 regions. MiXCR, run by TCRdb on the multiplex PCR reads, gives a single entry per CDR3 protein. The data show about 460,000 distinct CDR3 sequences, with 20% to 25% seen just once and 13% held by the top ten. Time point reported: persistent/refractory GD, antithyroid drugs over 5 years with positive TRAb. There was RNA extracted from PBMCs, and the TCR library was made from it. EDTA tubes received about 9.3 milliliters of collected peripheral blood.

The receptor comes from a female donor with Graves disease. The input for sequencing was peripheral blood mononuclear cells (PBMCs), taken when the disease was refractory, from a patient treated with antithyroid drugs. The chain uses TRBV7-2 and TRBJ2-7; 7 bases fit TRBD2. CDR3 loop: CASSLVGGRSYEQYF. For the CDR3, the DNA is TGTGCCAGCAGCTTAGTGGGAGGGCGCTCCTACGAGCAGTACTTC.